This T cell receptor (beta chain) was captured by sequencing in a study of T-cell reconstitution after alpha-beta-depleted transplantation in children. Only a few counts were recorded for this clonotype. The antigen is unknown. Study conclusions and caveats: Hyperexpanded clones declined; after one year, newly produced T cells mostly supplied diversity. Roughly two months post-transplant, alpha-beta T cells reportedly originated from several hundred graft clones that had expanded. Surviving recipient T cells and intrathymic progenitors accounted for some patients' high TCRbeta diversity at day 60.

Researchers prepared the TCRbeta library using unique molecular identifiers, the study reports. TCRdb analysed the PCR reads with MiXCR anew, one entry per CDR3 protein. In the table there are 600,000 or so distinct CDR3 sequences, approximately 22% of which are singletons. The V gene's germline CDR1 is DFQATT and CDR2 SNEGSKA (reference sequence). This CDR3 is 15 amino acids long. Trimming removed 0 bases from V and 5 bases from J, with 14 bases in between. The sample consisted of PBMCs, mostly from graft donor cells, taken 360 days after TCRalphabeta/CD19-depleted stem cell transplant. The V and J genes are TRBV20-1 and TRBJ1-5; perhaps TRBD1 as D (5 bases). This receptor was taken from a boy under two years old who had a stem cell transplant for acute myeloid leukemia, so the T cells may come from the graft donor. CDR3 protein: CSARDPGHSYQPQHF. CDR3 bases: TGCAGTGCTAGAGATCCTGGACACAGTTATCAGCCCCAGCATTTT.